The clone carrying this TCR beta chain was observed a few times. Its specificity is not known. The conserved phenylalanine or tryptophan is not found at the CDR3 terminus, so this likely reflects a read error. The DNA is left out, because the CDR3 cannot be placed on it with certainty; the CDR3 is given as TCRdb lists it. The data stem from a study of cytomegalovirus exposure and HLA in healthy donors. The PCR employed 60 Vbeta primers together with 13 Jbeta primers. The table came from immunoSEQ multiplex PCR; TCRdb's copy has only in-frame clones and leaves some out. The data hold 75,000 to 100,000 clones, with 65% to 85% observed a single time. The germline gives CDR1 SGHTA, CDR2 FQGNSA. The CDR3 comprises 14 residues, both ends counted. Study-level points and caveats: TCR beta chain V- and J-gene trimming was linked, in a later analysis, to a missense variant in DCLRE1C.

This chain joins TRBV7-2 and TRBJ2-7; TRBD2 was called by the table and not checked on the DNA. The TCR originated in a man in his forties in good health and CMV-seronegative. The sample was PBMCs. Here the CDR3 reads CASSFPTSGARIYY.